This TCR beta chain was obtained from a study of CD4 T cells in relation to SARS-CoV-2 and coronaviruses. Study in general: Convalescent donors were aged roughly 21 to 72, with median approximately 41 years.

The V gene's germline CDR1 is SGHTS and CDR2 YDEGEE. Deletions cut 10 bases from V and 0 bases from J, with 14 bases between. The length of the CDR3 is 15 residues. Naive or memory CD4+ cells were cultured 1:1 with T cell-depleted PBMCs plus CEF. TCRdb's copy holds only in-frame clones and misses some; the assay was immunoSEQ multiplex PCR. The sample lists about 36,000 clones; 70% to 85% were seen once. Comment on this clone: Its matching antigen is unknown.

The chain links TRBV5-8 to TRBJ2-6; no definite D call. This sequence originates from an adult with COVID-19. Input material: naive CD4+ T cells from PBMCs, cultured in vitro. The subset was: naive CD4+ T cells isolated by negative enrichment. This chain's CDR3 is CAGTTWTSGANVLTF. CDR3 nucleotides: TGTGCCGGAACAACATGGACCTCTGGGGCCAACGTCCTGACTTTC.